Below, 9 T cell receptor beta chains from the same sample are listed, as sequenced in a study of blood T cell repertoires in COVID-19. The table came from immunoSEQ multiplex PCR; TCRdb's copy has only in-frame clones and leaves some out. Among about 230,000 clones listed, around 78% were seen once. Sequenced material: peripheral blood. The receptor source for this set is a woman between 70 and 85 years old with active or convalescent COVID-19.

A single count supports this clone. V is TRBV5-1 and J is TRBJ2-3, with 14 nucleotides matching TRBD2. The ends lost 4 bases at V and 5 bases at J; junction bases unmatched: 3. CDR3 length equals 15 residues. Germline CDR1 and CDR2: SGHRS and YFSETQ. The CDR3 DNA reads TGCGCCAGCAGCCTGGGACTAGCGGGAGTAGATACGCAGTATTTT. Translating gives CASSLGLAGVDTQYF. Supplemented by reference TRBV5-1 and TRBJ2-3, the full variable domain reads KAGVTQTPRYLIKTRGQQVTLSCSPISGHRSVSWYQQTPGQGLQFLFEYFSETQRNKGNFPGRFSGRQFSNSRSEMNVSTLELGDSALYLCASSLGLAGVDTQYFGPGTRLTVL.

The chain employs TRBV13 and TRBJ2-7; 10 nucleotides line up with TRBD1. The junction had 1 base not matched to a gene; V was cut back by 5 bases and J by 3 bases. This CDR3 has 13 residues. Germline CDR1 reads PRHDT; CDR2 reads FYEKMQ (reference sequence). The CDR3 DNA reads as TGTGCCAGCAGCGGGGACAGGGGCTACGAGCAGTACTTC. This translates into CASSGDRGYEQYF.

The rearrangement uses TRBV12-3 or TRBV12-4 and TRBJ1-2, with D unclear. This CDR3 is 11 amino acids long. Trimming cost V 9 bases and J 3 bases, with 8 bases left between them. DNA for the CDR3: TGTGCCAGTTACTCCTACTATGGCTACACCTTC. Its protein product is CASYSYYGYTF.

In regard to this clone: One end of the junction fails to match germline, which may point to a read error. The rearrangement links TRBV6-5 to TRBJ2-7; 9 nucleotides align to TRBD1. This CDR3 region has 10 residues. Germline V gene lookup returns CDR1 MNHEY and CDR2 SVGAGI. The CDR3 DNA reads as TGTGCCAGCAGTTACGGGACAGGGAATTTC. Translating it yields CASSYGTGNF.

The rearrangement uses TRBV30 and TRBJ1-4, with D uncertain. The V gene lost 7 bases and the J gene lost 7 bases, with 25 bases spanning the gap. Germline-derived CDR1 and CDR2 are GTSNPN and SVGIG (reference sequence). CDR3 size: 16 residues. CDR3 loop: CASPGPGSGGGEKLFF. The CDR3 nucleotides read TGTGCCTCCCCCGGCCCCGGGTCCGGCGGTGGTGAAAAACTGTTTTTT.

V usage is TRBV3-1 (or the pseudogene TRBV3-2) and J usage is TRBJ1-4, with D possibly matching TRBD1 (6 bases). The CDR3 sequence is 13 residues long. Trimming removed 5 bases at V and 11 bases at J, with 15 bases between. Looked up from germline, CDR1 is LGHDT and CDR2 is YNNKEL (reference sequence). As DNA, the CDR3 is TGTGCCAGCAGCGACAACAGGGTCGGCAAACTGTTTTTT. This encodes CASSDNRVGKLFF.

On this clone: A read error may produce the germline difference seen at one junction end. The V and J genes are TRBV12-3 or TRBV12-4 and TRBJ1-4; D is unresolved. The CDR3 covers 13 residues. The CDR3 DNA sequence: TGTGCCAGCAGGTTAGGGCCAAATGAAAAACTGTTTTTT. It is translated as CASRLGPNEKLFF.

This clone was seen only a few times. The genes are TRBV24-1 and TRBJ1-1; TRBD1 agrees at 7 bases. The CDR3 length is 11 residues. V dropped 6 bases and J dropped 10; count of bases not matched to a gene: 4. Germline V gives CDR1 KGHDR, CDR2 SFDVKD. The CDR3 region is CATSIQGRAFF. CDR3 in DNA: TGTGCCACCAGTATACAGGGGAGAGCTTTCTTT.

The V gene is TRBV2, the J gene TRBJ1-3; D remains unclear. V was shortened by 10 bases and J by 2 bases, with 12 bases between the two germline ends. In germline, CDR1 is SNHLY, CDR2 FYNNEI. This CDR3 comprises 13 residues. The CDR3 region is CATSKEAGNTIYF. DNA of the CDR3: TGTGCCACCTCCAAGGAGGCTGGAAACACCATATATTTT.